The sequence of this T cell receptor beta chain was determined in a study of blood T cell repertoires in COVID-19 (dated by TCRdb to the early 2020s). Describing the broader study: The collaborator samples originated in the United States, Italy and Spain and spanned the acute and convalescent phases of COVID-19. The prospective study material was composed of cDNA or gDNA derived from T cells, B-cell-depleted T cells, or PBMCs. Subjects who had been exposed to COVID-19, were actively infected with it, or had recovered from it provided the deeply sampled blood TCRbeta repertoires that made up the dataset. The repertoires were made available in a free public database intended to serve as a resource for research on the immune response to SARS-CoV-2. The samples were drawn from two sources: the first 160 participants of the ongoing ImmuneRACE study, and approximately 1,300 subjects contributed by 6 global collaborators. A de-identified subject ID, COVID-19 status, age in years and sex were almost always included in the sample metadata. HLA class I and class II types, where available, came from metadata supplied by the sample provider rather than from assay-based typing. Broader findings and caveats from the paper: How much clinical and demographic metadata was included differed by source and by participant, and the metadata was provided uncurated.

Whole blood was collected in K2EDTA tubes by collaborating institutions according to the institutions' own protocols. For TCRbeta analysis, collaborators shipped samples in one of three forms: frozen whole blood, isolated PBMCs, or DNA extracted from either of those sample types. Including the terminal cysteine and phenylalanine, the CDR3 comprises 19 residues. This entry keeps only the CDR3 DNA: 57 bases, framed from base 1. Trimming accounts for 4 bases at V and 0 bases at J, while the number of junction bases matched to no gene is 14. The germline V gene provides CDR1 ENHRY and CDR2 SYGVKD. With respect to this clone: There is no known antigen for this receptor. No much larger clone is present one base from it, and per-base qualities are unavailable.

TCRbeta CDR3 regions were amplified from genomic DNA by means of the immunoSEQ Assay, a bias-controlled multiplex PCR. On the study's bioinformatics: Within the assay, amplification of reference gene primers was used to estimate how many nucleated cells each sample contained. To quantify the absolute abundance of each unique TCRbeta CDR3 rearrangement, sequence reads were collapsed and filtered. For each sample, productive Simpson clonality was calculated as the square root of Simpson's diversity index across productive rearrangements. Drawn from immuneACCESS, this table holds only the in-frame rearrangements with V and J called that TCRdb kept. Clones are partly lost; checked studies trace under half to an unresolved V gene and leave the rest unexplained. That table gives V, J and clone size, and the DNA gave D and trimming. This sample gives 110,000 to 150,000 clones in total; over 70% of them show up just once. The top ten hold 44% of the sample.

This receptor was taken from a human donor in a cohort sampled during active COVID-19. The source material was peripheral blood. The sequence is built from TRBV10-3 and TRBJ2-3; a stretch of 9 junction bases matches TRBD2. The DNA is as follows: TGTGCCATCAGTGGGATGATGGCGGGAGGGCCCTCTAGCACAGATACGCAGTATTTT. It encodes CAISGMMAGGPSSTDTQYF.